Below, one T cell receptor beta chain is given with its context. The ends were cut back, 4 bases at V and 6 bases at J, with 16 bases in the middle. Germline V gene sequence: CDR1 SNHLY, CDR2 FYNNEI. The CDR3 extends over 16 amino acids. This sample is part of a study of beta chain features in type 1 diabetes. Reverse transcription of all isolated RNA meant that expressed TCRB transcripts were sequenced. Only in-frame clones appear in the TCRdb table, and some are missing; sequencing was by immunoSEQ multiplex PCR. Of roughly 610,000 clones in the sample, around a sixth were seen once. Material for sequencing was naive CD4+ T cells from blood. The TCR originated in a man between 18 and 29 years old in good health. The chain combines TRBV2 with TRBJ2-6; a possible D gene is TRBD1 (7 bases). The CDR3 DNA is TGTGCCAGCAGTGTGGAGGGACAGTCTCTGGCCAACGTCCTGACTTTC. This gives the protein CASSVEGQSLANVLTF.